One and the same sample provided the 31 T cell receptor beta chains below, sequenced in a study of cytomegalovirus exposure and HLA in healthy donors. PCR used 60 Vbeta primers and 13 Jbeta primers. Clones were sequenced by immunoSEQ multiplex PCR, and TCRdb holds only the in-frame ones, with some missing. The sample comprises 130,000 or so clones, more than 65% of which are singletons, and about 3% rests with the top ten. The sequenced sample consisted of PBMCs. The receptors were gathered from a woman in her late teens or twenties in good health and CMV-seropositive.

DNA for the CDR3: TGTGCCAGCAGCGTAGGCCAGGGGGCGCAGACTGAAGCTTTCTTT. It translates to CASSVGQGAQTEAFF. The chain uses TRBV9 and TRBJ1-1, with 8 nucleotides matching TRBD1. Germline trimming cut 0 bases from V and 5 bases from J; bases unmatched to any gene: 6. This CDR3 region has 15 residues. Germline V gives CDR1 SGDLS, CDR2 YYNGEE.

The chain uses TRBV4-1 and TRBJ2-1, with D maybe TRBD1 (5 bases). The CDR3 spans 15 residues. The germline CDR1 and CDR2 sequences are MGHRA and YSYEKL. V shed 1 base and J shed 8 bases, with 15 bases lying between them. This CDR3 reads CASSQGLTWGYEQFF. The CDR3 DNA follows: TGCGCCAGCAGCCAAGGGCTGACGTGGGGCTATGAGCAGTTCTTC.

The genes are TRBV5-8 and TRBJ2-5; 14 positions match TRBD2. CDR1 is SGHTS and CDR2 is YDEGEE in the germline V gene. J was trimmed by 1 base and V by 4 bases; bases with no gene match: 3. The CDR3 is 16 residues long. CDR3 sequence: CASSPTSGGAQETQYF. CDR3 nucleotides: TGTGCCAGCAGCCCGACTAGCGGGGGGGCCCAAGAGACCCAGTACTTC. Supplemented by reference TRBV5-8 and TRBJ2-5, the full variable domain reads EAGVTQSPTHLIKTRGQQATLRCSPISGHTSVYWYQQALGLGLQFLLWYDEGEERNRGNFPPRFSGRQFPNYSSELNVNALELEDSALYLCASSPTSGGAQETQYFGPGTRLLVL.

The genes are TRBV27 and TRBJ2-2; TRBD2 is a possible D gene (5 bases). V lost 5 bases to trimming and J lost 11 bases, with 15 bases between them. Germline lookup yields CDR1 MNHEY and CDR2 SMNVEV (reference sequence). The CDR3 length is 13 residues. For the CDR3, the DNA is TGTGCCAGCAGTCCCTCTTTTCCGGGAGAGCTGTTTTTT. It encodes CASSPSFPGELFF.

Here the CDR3 reads CAISQTNEQFF. DNA for the CDR3: TGTGCCATCTCGCAGACTAATGAGCAGTTCTTC. This rearrangement joins TRBV10-3 to TRBJ2-1; D call uncertain. This CDR3 has 11 residues. Between the trimmed V and J ends, which lost 8 bases and 7 bases, there was a span of 9 bases. The germline V gene encodes CDR1 ENHRY and CDR2 SYGVKD.

The chain has TRBV5-1 and TRBJ2-5; D perhaps matches TRBD1 (6 bases). V was shortened by 4 bases and J by 5 bases, with 18 bases between the two germline ends. This CDR3 region has 15 residues. Germline V gives CDR1 SGHRS, CDR2 YFSETQ. CDR3 loop: CASSNGTIMGETQYF. CDR3 nucleotide sequence: TGCGCCAGCAGCAACGGGACAATAATGGGGGAGACCCAGTACTTC.

The chain joins TRBV2 to TRBJ1-4; the D gene is possibly TRBD1 (6 bases). The CDR3 sequence is 14 residues long. Between the trimmed V and J ends, which lost 6 bases and 3 bases, there was a span of 11 bases. Germline V gene lookup returns CDR1 SNHLY and CDR2 FYNNEI. The CDR3 DNA sequence: TGTGCCAGCAGGGGGACACCTCCTAATGAAAAACTGTTTTTT. As protein: CASRGTPPNEKLFF.

This chain uses TRBV4-1 with TRBJ2-7, with 14 positions matching TRBD2. Trimming took 4 bases from V and 12 from J; bases not matched to a gene: 8. CDR3 size: 14 residues. Per the germline V gene, CDR1 is MGHRA and CDR2 is YSYEKL. The CDR3 sequence: CASSLTGLAGGAYF. CDR3 bases: TGCGCCAGCAGCCTTACCGGACTAGCGGGGGGCGCGTACTTC.

The V and J genes are TRBV5-6 and TRBJ1-1; D uncertain. This CDR3 region has 15 residues. The V gene's germline CDR1 is SGHDT and CDR2 YYEEEE. V lost 4 bases and J 3 bases, leaving 16 bases between the germline ends. For the CDR3, the DNA is TGTGCCAGCAGCCGATTGAAGATCGGGGACACTGAAGCTTTCTTT. Protein: CASSRLKIGDTEAFF.

The chain carries TRBV29-1 and TRBJ1-1, with D possibly TRBD1 on 6 matching bases. From germline, CDR1 is SQVTM and CDR2 ANQGSEA. The ends were cut back, 4 bases at V and 1 base at J, with 16 bases in the middle. CDR3 length: 15 amino acids. CDR3 protein: CSVVSAGDENTEAFF. The CDR3 DNA follows: TGCAGCGTTGTTTCGGCAGGGGATGAGAACACTGAAGCTTTCTTT.

The chain's CDR3 is CASKETGGTDTQYF. Here the CDR3 DNA reads TGTGCCAGCAAGGAGACAGGGGGCACAGATACGCAGTATTTT. The rearrangement uses TRBV27 and TRBJ2-3; 8 nucleotides agree with TRBD1. The germline V gene encodes CDR1 MNHEY and CDR2 SMNVEV (reference sequence). The CDR3 has 14 residues. V lost 7 bases, J lost 1 base, and 4 bases stayed unmatched.

The gene calls are TRBV13 and TRBJ2-3; a weak D match, TRBD2 (5 bases). CDR1 and CDR2 from the germline V gene are PRHDT and FYEKMQ (reference sequence). Deletions cut 0 bases from V and 3 bases from J, with 10 bases between. The CDR3 covers 15 residues. CDR3 sequence reads: CASSLGDLRTDTQYF. DNA of the CDR3: TGTGCCAGCAGCTTAGGGGACTTACGTACAGATACGCAGTATTTT.

The table lists this clone with a count of one. V gene TRBV4-1 combines with J gene TRBJ2-2; possible D gene TRBD1, 6 bases. This CDR3 is 14 amino acids long. Germline V lookup: CDR1 MGHRA, CDR2 YSYEKL. V was trimmed by 3 bases and J by 6 bases, leaving 11 bases between them. Here the CDR3 DNA reads TGCGCCAGCAGCCAGATTTCAGGGGCCGGGGAGCTGTTTTTT. Translated, it gives CASSQISGAGELFF.

The chain has TRBV10-2 and TRBJ2-3; perhaps TRBD1 as D (5 bases). CDR1 and CDR2 (germline): WSHSY, SAAADI. V was shortened by 8 bases and J by 6 bases, with 12 bases between the two germline ends. The CDR3 length is 12 residues. CDR3 loop: CASRRGYDTQYF. The CDR3 DNA reads TGCGCCAGCCGAAGGGGTTACGATACGCAGTATTTT.

The J gene is TRBJ2-7, the V gene TRBV5-5; 10 nucleotides agree with TRBD1. CDR3 length: 14 residues. The germline gives CDR1 SGHKS, CDR2 YYEKEE (reference sequence). With V trimmed by 3 bases and J by 4 bases, 4 bases remained unmatched. The CDR3 nucleotides read TGTGCCAGCAGCTCCGGGACAGGGGTATACGAGCAGTACTTC. This gives the protein CASSSGTGVYEQYF.

The chain employs TRBV11-3 and TRBJ2-7; TRBD2 matches 12 bases. There are 16 residues in the CDR3. Trimming cost V 5 bases and J 6 bases; bases outside gene matches: 11. Germline assignment: CDR1 SGHNT and CDR2 YENEEA. This CDR3 is CASSPRLAGAPAEQYF. In nucleotides, the CDR3 is TGTGCCAGCAGCCCCCGACTAGCGGGGGCGCCGGCCGAGCAGTACTTC.

Only a few counts were recorded for this clone. This chain links TRBV4-2 with TRBJ1-4; 7 nucleotides agree with TRBD1. Per germline, CDR1 LGHNA and CDR2 YNFKEQ. Trimming at V came to 0 bases and at J to 3 bases, leaving 10 bases not matched to a gene. The CDR3 covers 18 residues. The CDR3 reads CASSQDLQGRWANEKLFF. In DNA, the CDR3 is TGTGCCAGCAGCCAAGATTTACAGGGGAGGTGGGCTAATGAAAAACTGTTTTTT.

This clone was detected only a few times. This chain joins TRBV28 and TRBJ1-2, with D possibly matching TRBD1 (5 bases). V lost 7 bases to trimming and J lost 5 bases, with 17 bases between them. This CDR3 region has 14 residues. Germline values: CDR1 MDHEN, CDR2 SYDVKM. For the CDR3, the DNA is TGTGCCAGCACTGTCGGGGGGTCGGCGTATGGCTACACCTTC. Its translation: CASTVGGSAYGYTF.

The table lists this clone with a few counts. This chain uses TRBV7-9 with TRBJ2-7; 11 nucleotides align to TRBD2. This CDR3 is 17 amino acids long. V shed 5 bases and J 2 bases; nucleotides not matched to a gene: 11. Germline CDR1 is SEHNR and CDR2 is FQNEAQ (reference sequence). CDR3 region: CASSPALAGASPYEQYF. The CDR3 nucleotides read TGTGCCAGCAGCCCGGCACTAGCGGGGGCCTCGCCCTACGAGCAGTACTTC.

The J gene is TRBJ1-2, the V gene TRBV6-6; no clear D gene. Germline CDR1 is MNHNY and CDR2 is SVGAGI (reference sequence). V was pared by 4 bases and J by 2 bases, with 8 bases between. CDR3 length equals 13 residues. CDR3 in DNA: TGTGCCAGCAGTTCTGAGGCCAACTATGGCTACACCTTC. Translation gives CASSSEANYGYTF.

V usage is TRBV11-1 and J usage is TRBJ1-1; TRBD1 is a possible D gene (6 bases). The CDR3 totals 13 residues. Germline V CDR1 and CDR2: SGHAT, FQDESV (reference sequence). Trimming stripped 4 bases from V and 7 bases from J, with 13 bases between. The CDR3 DNA reads as TGTGCCAGCAGCTCGGACAGTTACGATGAAGCTTTCTTT. This encodes CASSSDSYDEAFF.

The rearrangement uses TRBV7-9 and TRBJ1-5, with D possibly matching TRBD1 (6 bases). The CDR3 is 14 amino acids. CDR1 and CDR2 (germline): SEHNR, FQNEAQ (reference sequence). Trimming shortened V by 5 bases and J by 6 bases, and 14 bases separated the two germline ends. CDR3 coding DNA: TGTGCCAGCAGCCTACAGGGTTTAGGTCAGCCCCAGCATTTT. Protein product: CASSLQGLGQPQHF.

Notes on this clone: At one of its ends the junction is not consistent with the germline gene, which may arise from a read error. This chain links TRBV7-9 with TRBJ2-1; TRBD1 matches at 10 bases. The CDR3 sequence is 15 residues long. The germline gives CDR1 SEHNR, CDR2 FQNEAQ (reference sequence). The CDR3 sequence is CASSLPGQGINQQFF. CDR3 nucleotides: TGTGCCAGCAGCTTACCGGGACAGGGGATCAATCAGCAGTTCTTC. Filled out from reference TRBV7-9 and TRBJ2-1, the complete variable domain reads DTGVSQNPRHKITKRGQNVTFRCDPISEHNRLYWYRQTLGQGPEFLTYFQNEAQLEKSRLLSDRFSAERPKGSFSTLEIQRTEQGDSAMYLCASSLPGQGINQQFFGPGTRLTVL.

The chain is built from TRBV28 and TRBJ1-2, with 7 positions matching TRBD1. CDR1 MDHEN and CDR2 SYDVKM come from the germline V gene. Germline trimming cut 6 bases from V and 8 bases from J; bases unmatched to any gene: 6. The CDR3 has 12 residues. Here the CDR3 reads CASSLDRRGYTF. CDR3 nucleotides: TGTGCCAGCAGCCTGGACAGGCGAGGCTACACCTTC.

The chain is built from TRBV5-1 and TRBJ2-3; 7 positions agree with TRBD1. The ends lost 7 bases at V and 2 bases at J; junction bases unmatched: 10. The CDR3 sequence is 15 residues long. The germline CDR1 and CDR2 sequences are SGHRS and YFSETQ. The CDR3 reads CASSLQGVNTDTQYF. In DNA form, the CDR3 reads TGCGCCAGCTCCCTTCAGGGGGTGAACACAGATACGCAGTATTTT.

This clone was picked up a small number of times. The J gene is TRBJ2-3, the V gene TRBV7-3, with D unresolved. The CDR3 runs to 12 residues. V shed 5 bases and J shed 6 bases, with 9 bases lying between them. Germline CDR1 is SGHTA and CDR2 is FQGTGA. CDR3 amino acids: CASSTPGDTQYF. CDR3 sequence (DNA): TGTGCCAGCAGCACACCTGGTGATACGCAGTATTTT.

The J gene is TRBJ2-2, the V gene TRBV7-3; TRBD2 matches at 10 bases. Trimming removed 2 bases from V and 1 base from J; junction bases left unmatched: 1. Germline loops: CDR1 SGHTA, CDR2 FQGTGA. The CDR3 is 16 residues long. CDR3 bases: TGTGCCAGCAGCTTATTAGCGGGGGGGAACACCGGGGAGCTGTTTTTT. It specifies CASSLLAGGNTGELFF.

The V and J genes are TRBV5-1 and TRBJ2-5, with TRBD1 identical over 8 bases. V trimming: 8 bases; J trimming: 0 bases; junction bases outside the gene matches: 9. Germline values: CDR1 SGHRS, CDR2 YFSETQ. This CDR3 has 15 residues. DNA of the CDR3: TGCGCCAGTGGGGGGAGGACAGGGTACCAAGAGACCCAGTACTTC. Translating it yields CASGGRTGYQETQYF.

This clone was found a few times. The chain couples TRBV7-3 to TRBJ2-3, with TRBD2 matching over 7 bases. Germline V gene data show CDR1 as SGHTA and CDR2 as FQGTGA. The CDR3 totals 14 residues. Unmatched junction bases numbered 1, after V lost 2 bases and J lost 2 bases. CDR3 in DNA: TGTGCCAGCAGCTTAGCGGGAGTCACAGATACGCAGTATTTT. Its protein is CASSLAGVTDTQYF.

The V gene is TRBV7-3, the J gene TRBJ1-2, with D perhaps matching TRBD1 (5 bases). The CDR3 is 14 residues long. The germline V and J ends were trimmed by 5 bases and 4 bases, with 14 bases remaining between them. CDR1 is SGHTA, CDR2 FQGTGA, per germline. In DNA form, the CDR3 reads TGTGCCAGCAGCCCTGCAGGGACTACCTATGGCTACACCTTC. This encodes CASSPAGTTYGYTF. Based on the CDR3 plus reference TRBV7-3 and TRBJ1-2, the full variable domain is GAGVSQTPSNKVTEKGKYVELRCDPISGHTALYWYRQSLGQGPEFLIYFQGTGAADDSGLPNDRFFAVRPEGSVSTLKIQRTERGDSAVYLCASSPAGTTYGYTFGSGTRLTVV.

J is TRBJ2-1 and V is TRBV19, with 7 bases identical to TRBD1. CDR1 is LNHDA and CDR2 is SQIVND in the germline V gene (reference sequence). Germline trimming cut 5 bases from V and 4 bases from J; bases unmatched to any gene: 8. The CDR3 sequence is 15 residues long. The CDR3 region is CASSPEGGAYNEQFF. The CDR3 region has the DNA TGTGCCAGTAGTCCCGAAGGGGGCGCATACAATGAGCAGTTCTTC.